The following is a TCR beta chain sequence with its context. The PCR used 60 Vbeta and 13 Jbeta primers. The data were produced by immunoSEQ multiplex PCR, yet TCRdb's version contains in-frame clones alone and is incomplete. The sample includes about 25,000 clones. This sample was included in a study of cytomegalovirus exposure and HLA in healthy donors. Germline trimming cut 6 bases from V and 2 bases from J; bases unmatched to any gene: 1. Per the germline V gene, CDR1 is MNHEY and CDR2 is SMNVEV (reference sequence). The CDR3 totals 13 residues. J is TRBJ2-7 and V is TRBV27; 10 bases are a match to TRBD2. The source material was PBMCs. The sequence was obtained from a male donor in good health and CMV-seropositive. CDR3 amino acids: CASRLAGTYEQYF. Written as DNA, the CDR3 is TGTGCCAGCAGACTAGCGGGAACCTACGAGCAGTACTTC.